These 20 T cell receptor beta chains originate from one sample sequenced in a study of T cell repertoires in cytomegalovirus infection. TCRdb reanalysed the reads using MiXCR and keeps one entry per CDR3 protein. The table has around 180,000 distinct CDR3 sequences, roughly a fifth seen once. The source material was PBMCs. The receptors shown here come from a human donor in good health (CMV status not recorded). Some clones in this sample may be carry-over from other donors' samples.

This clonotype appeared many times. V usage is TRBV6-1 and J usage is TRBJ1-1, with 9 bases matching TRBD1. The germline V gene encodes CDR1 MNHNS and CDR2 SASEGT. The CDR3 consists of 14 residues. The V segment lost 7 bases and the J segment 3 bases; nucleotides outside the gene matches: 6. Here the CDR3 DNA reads TGTGCCAGCACCCGGGACAGGGCGGACACTGAAGCTTTCTTT. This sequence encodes CASTRDRADTEAFF.

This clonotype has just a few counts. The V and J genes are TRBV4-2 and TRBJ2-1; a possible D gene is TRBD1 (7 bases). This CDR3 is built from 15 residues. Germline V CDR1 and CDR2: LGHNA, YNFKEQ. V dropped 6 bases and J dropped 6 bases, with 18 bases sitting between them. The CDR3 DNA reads TGTGCCAGCAGATCAACGGGGGCAGGGGGCAATGAGCAGTTCTTC. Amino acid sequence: CASRSTGAGGNEQFF.

For the CDR3, the DNA is TGTGCCAGCAGCCAAGACAGGGGCTGGGGCTACACCTTC. Translating gives CASSQDRGWGYTF. The chain carries TRBV5-4 and TRBJ1-2; 8 nucleotides match TRBD1. The CDR3 has 13 amino acids. With 4 bases clipped from V and 8 bases from J, the junction kept 7 bases outside the gene matches. Germline assignment: CDR1 SGHNT and CDR2 YYREEE (reference sequence).

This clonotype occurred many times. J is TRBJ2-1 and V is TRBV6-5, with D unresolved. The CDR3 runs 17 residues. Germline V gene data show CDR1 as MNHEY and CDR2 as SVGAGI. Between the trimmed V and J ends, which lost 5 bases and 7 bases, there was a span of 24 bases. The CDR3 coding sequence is TGTGCCAGCAGTAAAACCAGGAAAAATCGAGCCGGGAATGAGCAGTTCTTC. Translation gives CASSKTRKNRAGNEQFF.

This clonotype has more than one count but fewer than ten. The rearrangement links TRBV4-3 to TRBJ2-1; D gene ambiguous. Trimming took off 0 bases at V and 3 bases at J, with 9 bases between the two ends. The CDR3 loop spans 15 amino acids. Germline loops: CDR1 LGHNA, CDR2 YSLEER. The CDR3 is CASSQDGTNYNEQFF. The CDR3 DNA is TGCGCCAGCAGCCAAGATGGAACTAACTACAATGAGCAGTTCTTC.

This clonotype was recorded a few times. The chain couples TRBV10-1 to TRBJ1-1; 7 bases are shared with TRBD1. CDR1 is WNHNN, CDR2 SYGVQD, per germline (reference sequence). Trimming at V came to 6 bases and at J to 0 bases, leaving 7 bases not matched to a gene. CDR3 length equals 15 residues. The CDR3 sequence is CASSGQASMNTEAFF. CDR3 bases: TGCGCCAGCAGCGGACAGGCCAGCATGAACACTGAAGCTTTCTTT.

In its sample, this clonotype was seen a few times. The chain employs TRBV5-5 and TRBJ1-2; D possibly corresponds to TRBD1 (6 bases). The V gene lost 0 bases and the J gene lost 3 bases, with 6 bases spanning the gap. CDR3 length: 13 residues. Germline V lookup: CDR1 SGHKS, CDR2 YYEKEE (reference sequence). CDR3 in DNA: TGTGCCAGCAGCTTGGAGGGGGACTATGGCTACACCTTC. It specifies CASSLEGDYGYTF.

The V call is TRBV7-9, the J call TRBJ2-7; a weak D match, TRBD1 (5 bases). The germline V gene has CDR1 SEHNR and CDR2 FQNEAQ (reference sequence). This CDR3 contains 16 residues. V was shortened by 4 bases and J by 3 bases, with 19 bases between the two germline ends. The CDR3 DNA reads TGTGCCAGCAGCTCGGTGGGGCTGCACACCGGCTACGAGCAGTACTTC. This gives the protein CASSSVGLHTGYEQYF. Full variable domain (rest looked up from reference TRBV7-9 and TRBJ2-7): DTGVSQNPRHKITKRGQNVTFRCDPISEHNRLYWYRQTLGQGPEFLTYFQNEAQLEKSRLLSDRFSAERPKGSFSTLEIQRTEQGDSAMYLCASSSVGLHTGYEQYFGPGTRLTVT.

CDR3 protein: CASSPDRRPQHF. The CDR3 DNA reads as TGTGCCAGCAGCCCGGACAGGCGACCGCAGCATTTT. V gene TRBV6-2 or TRBV6-3 combines with J gene TRBJ1-5, with 7 bases matching TRBD1. The CDR3 is 12 amino acids. V lost 6 bases, J lost 13 bases, and 9 bases stayed unmatched. Germline V CDR1 and CDR2: MNHEY, SVGEGT.

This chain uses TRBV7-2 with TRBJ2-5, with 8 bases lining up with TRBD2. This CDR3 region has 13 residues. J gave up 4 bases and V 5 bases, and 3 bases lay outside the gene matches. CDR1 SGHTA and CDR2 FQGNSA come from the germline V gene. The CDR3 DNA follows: TGTGCCAGCAGCCAAACTAGCGGAGAGACCCAGTACTTC. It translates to CASSQTSGETQYF.

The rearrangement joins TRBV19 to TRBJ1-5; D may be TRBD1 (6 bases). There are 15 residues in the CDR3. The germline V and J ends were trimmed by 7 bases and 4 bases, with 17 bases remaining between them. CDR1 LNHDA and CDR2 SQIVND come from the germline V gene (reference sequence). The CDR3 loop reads CASTTDRTRNQPQHF. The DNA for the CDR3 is TGTGCCAGTACTACTGACAGGACTAGGAATCAGCCCCAGCATTTT.

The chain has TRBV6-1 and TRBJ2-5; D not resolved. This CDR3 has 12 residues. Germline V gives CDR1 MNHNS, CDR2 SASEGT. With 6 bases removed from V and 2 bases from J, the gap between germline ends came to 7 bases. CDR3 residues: CASRAVQETQYF. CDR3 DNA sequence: TGTGCCAGCAGAGCCGTTCAAGAGACCCAGTACTTC.

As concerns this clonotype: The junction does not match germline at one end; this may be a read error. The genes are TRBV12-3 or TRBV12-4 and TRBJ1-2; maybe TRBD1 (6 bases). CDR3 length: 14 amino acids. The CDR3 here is CASSFNKMGKQGSF. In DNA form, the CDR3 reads TGTGCCAGCAGTTTTAATAAGATGGGGAAGCAGGGGTCCTTC.

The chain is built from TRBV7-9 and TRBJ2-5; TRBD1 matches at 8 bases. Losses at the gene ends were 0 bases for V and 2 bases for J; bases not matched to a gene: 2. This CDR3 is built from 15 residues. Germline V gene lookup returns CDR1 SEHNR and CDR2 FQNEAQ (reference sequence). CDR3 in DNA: TGTGCCAGCAGCTTAGCGCGGACAGGGCAAGAGACCCAGTACTTC. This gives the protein CASSLARTGQETQYF.

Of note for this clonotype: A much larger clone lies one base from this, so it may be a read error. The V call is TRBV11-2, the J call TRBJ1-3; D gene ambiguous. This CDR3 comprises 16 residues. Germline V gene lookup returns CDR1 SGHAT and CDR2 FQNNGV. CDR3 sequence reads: CASSPAPEYSGNTTYF. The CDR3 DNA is TGTGCCAGCAGCCCTGCACCGGAGTACTCTGGAAACACCACATATTTT.

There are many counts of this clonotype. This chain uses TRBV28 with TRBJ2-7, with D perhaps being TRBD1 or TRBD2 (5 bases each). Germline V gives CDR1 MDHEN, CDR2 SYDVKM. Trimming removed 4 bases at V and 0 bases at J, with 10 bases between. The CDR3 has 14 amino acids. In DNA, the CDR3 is TGTGCCAGCAGTTCCGGTGGGGGCTCCTACGAGCAGTACTTC. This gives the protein CASSSGGGSYEQYF.

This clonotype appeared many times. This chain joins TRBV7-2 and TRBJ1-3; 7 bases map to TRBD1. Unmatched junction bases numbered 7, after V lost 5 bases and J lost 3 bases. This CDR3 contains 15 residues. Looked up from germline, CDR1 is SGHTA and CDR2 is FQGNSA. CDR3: CASSRQGDSGNTIYF. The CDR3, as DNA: TGTGCCAGCAGCCGACAGGGTGACAGTGGAAACACCATATATTTT.

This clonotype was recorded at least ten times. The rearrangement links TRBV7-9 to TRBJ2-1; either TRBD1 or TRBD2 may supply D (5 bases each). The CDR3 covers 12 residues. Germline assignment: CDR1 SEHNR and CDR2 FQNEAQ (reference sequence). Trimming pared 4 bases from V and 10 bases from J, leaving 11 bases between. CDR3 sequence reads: CASSWDGREQFF. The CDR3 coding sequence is TGTGCCAGCAGCTGGGACGGACGGGAGCAGTTCTTC.

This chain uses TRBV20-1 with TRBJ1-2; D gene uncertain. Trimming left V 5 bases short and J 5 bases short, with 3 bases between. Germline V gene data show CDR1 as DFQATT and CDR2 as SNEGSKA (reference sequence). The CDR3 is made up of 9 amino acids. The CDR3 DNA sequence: TGCAGTGCTCAGTATGGCTACACCTTC. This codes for CSAQYGYTF.

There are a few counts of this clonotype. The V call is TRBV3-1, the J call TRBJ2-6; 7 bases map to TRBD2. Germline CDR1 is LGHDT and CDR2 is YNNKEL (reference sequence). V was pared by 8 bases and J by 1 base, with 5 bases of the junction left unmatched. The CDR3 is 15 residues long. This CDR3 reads CASGMGGSGANVLTF. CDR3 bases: TGTGCCAGCGGCATGGGGGGGTCTGGGGCCAACGTCCTGACTTTC.